The TCR beta chain described here comes from a study of blood T cell repertoires in COVID-19. Study information: Specimens from acute and convalescent COVID-19 originated in the United States, Italy and Spain.

Data came from immunoSEQ multiplex PCR; TCRdb stores just in-frame clones and leaves some out. The data hold about 100,000 clones, with approximately 86% observed a single time. CDR3 length: 16 amino acids. V lost 2 bases, J lost 4 bases, and 17 bases lay in between. Germline loops: CDR1 LGHDT, CDR2 YNNKEL (reference sequence). This receptor was obtained from an elderly man with acute or convalescent COVID-19. Input material: peripheral blood. The rearrangement joins TRBV3-1 (or the pseudogene TRBV3-2) to TRBJ2-5; weak D call: TRBD2 (7 bases). CDR3 amino acids: CASSQRTGTNGETQYF. The CDR3 region has the DNA TGTGCCAGCAGCCAAAGAACAGGGACTAATGGAGAGACCCAGTACTTC.